This T cell receptor beta chain was sequenced in a study of Graves' ophthalmopathy and Graves' hyperthyroidism. Germline assignment: CDR1 SGHTA and CDR2 FQGNSA. The CDR3 is 20 amino acids. Trimming at V came to 5 bases and at J to 5 bases, leaving 27 bases not matched to a gene. Amplifying from RNA transcripts, the study obtained TCR beta CDR3 regions. Second-round multiplex PCR came after a first-round RT-PCR that employed HTBI primers. TCRdb independently ran MiXCR on the multiplex PCR reads; one entry per CDR3 protein. This table holds a few hundred thousand distinct CDR3 sequences, 20% to 25% found once. This clonotype was detected many times. Ophthalmopathy was moderately-to-severely active, CAS at least 3, NOSPECS at least 4, lasting under 3 months.

J is TRBJ2-7 and V is TRBV7-2; TRBD2 agrees at 7 bases. The receptor comes from a woman aged 50 to 60 with Graves' ophthalmopathy. Input material: peripheral blood. The chain's CDR3 is CASSAFTRTGTTFSSNEQYF. CDR3 coding DNA: TGTGCCAGCAGCGCCTTTACCAGAACCGGGACTACCTTTAGTTCGAACGAGCAGTACTTC.